The 31 T cell receptor beta chains below all came from one sample that was sequenced in a study of regulatory T cells in long-lasting Graves disease. Time point: newly diagnosed GD, antithyroid drugs for less than 3 months. Isolated PBMC RNA provided the starting material for the TCR library. To make TCR beta libraries, researchers used iRepertoire HTBI primers and Arm-PCR of CDR3 regions. Via MiXCR, TCRdb re-called the multiplex PCR reads, giving one row per CDR3 protein. The sample has some 500,000 distinct CDR3 sequences; about 13% are singletons. A further study also used this sample, focusing on T cells in Graves' hyperthyroidism and ophthalmopathy.

The specimen comprised peripheral blood mononuclear cells (PBMCs), sampled at new diagnosis, from a patient treated with antithyroid drugs. All receptors come from a man aged 25-40 years with Graves disease.

Ten or more counts support this clonotype. In nucleotides, the CDR3 is TGCAGCGTCATCCTTCTTTACAATGAGCAGTTCTTC. Translating gives CSVILLYNEQFF. The chain recombines TRBV29-1 with TRBJ2-1; no clear D gene. The CDR3 contains 12 residues. Germline V CDR1 and CDR2: SQVTM, ANQGSEA. Trimming left V 6 bases short and J 4 bases short, with 10 bases between.

This clonotype has at least ten counts. This chain joins TRBV2 and TRBJ2-2; the D is unclear. From germline, CDR1 is SNHLY and CDR2 FYNNEI. Trimming left V 10 bases short and J 9 bases short, with 9 bases between. This CDR3 is 10 amino acids long. The chain's CDR3 is CATRHRELFF. CDR3 bases: TGTGCCACCCGGCACCGGGAGCTGTTTTTT.

A note on this clonotype: A single base separates this from a much larger clone, so it may be a read error. V usage is TRBV10-3 and J usage is TRBJ2-1; D remains ambiguous. The CDR3 is made up of 11 amino acids. Germline CDR1 reads ENHRY; CDR2 reads SYGVKD. CDR3 nucleotides: TGTGCCATCGGTGAGGTGGGCGAGCAGTTCTTC. This translates into CAIGEVGEQFF.

This clonotype was observed at least ten times. This chain joins TRBV27 and TRBJ1-2; tentative D call: TRBD1 (6 bases). Germline V gene sequence: CDR1 MNHEY, CDR2 SMNVEV (reference sequence). This CDR3 contains 14 residues. Trimming cost V 0 bases and J 5 bases, with 10 bases left between them. The CDR3 loop is CASSLSQQGYGYTF. The CDR3 DNA reads TGTGCCAGCAGTTTATCGCAGCAGGGGTATGGCTACACCTTC.

This clonotype has at least ten counts. The J gene is TRBJ1-6, the V gene TRBV7-8, with 8 bases that match TRBD1. Trimming cost V 5 bases and J 5 bases; bases outside gene matches: 8. The CDR3 sequence is 16 residues long. Per the germline V gene, CDR1 is SGHVS and CDR2 is FQNEAQ. In nucleotides, the CDR3 is TGTGCCAGCAGCGATGAGGACAGGGTTCATAATTCACCCCTCCACTTT. Translation gives CASSDEDRVHNSPLHF.

This clonotype was recorded a few times. This chain's CDR3 is CAWSPGTSGISTDTQYF. CDR3 coding DNA: TGTGCCTGGAGCCCCGGGACTAGCGGGATTAGCACAGATACGCAGTATTTT. The chain recombines TRBV30 with TRBJ2-3; 13 positions agree with TRBD2. The trim removed 3 bases at V and 0 bases at J, leaving 6 bases unmatched. This CDR3 has 17 amino acids. Germline values: CDR1 GTSNPN, CDR2 SVGIG (reference sequence).

This clonotype came up a few times. The CDR3 loop is CATSRDRWGFEKLFF. CDR3 bases: TGTGCCACCAGCAGAGATAGGTGGGGTTTCGAAAAACTGTTTTTT. The rearrangement uses TRBV15 and TRBJ1-4; D is ambiguous. Germline V lookup: CDR1 LNHNV, CDR2 YYDKDF (reference sequence). V dropped 0 bases and J dropped 8 bases, with 13 bases sitting between them. There are 15 residues in the CDR3.

This clonotype turned up a few times. The rearrangement links TRBV29-1 to TRBJ1-4; 12 nucleotides agree with TRBD1. CDR3 length equals 13 residues. Trimming took 6 bases from V and 7 from J; bases not matched to a gene: 3. CDR1 is SQVTM, CDR2 ANQGSEA, per germline. This chain's CDR3 is CSVGTGGSEKLFF. The CDR3 region has the DNA TGCAGCGTGGGGACAGGGGGCAGTGAAAAACTGTTTTTT.

This clonotype showed up just a few times. CDR3 coding DNA: TGTGCCAGCAGGAACAGGGTAACCTACGAGCAGTACTTC. Encoded protein: CASRNRVTYEQYF. This chain connects TRBV6-2 or TRBV6-3 to TRBJ2-7, with D possibly TRBD1 on 6 matching bases. The germline CDR1 and CDR2 sequences are MNHEY and SVGEGT. The length of the CDR3 is 13 residues. The ends were cut back, 6 bases at V and 2 bases at J, with 11 bases in the middle.

This clonotype was seen only once. A read error may explain this, as a much larger clone is one base away. The V and J genes are TRBV7-6 and TRBJ2-7, with 8 bases aligning to TRBD2. Germline loops: CDR1 SGHVS, CDR2 FNYEAQ. Trimming removed 5 bases from V and 6 bases from J; junction bases left unmatched: 9. There are 14 residues in the CDR3. CDR3 region: CASSVQSGSPEQYF. The CDR3 nucleotides are TGTGCCAGCAGCGTCCAGAGCGGGAGCCCCGAGCAGTACTTC.

The chain carries TRBV4-1 and TRBJ2-4; D possibly corresponds to TRBD2 (6 bases). CDR3 length: 14 amino acids. Trimming pared 6 bases from V and 7 bases from J, leaving 16 bases between. Germline CDR1 and CDR2: MGHRA and YSYEKL. The CDR3 loop reads CASSPGGGENIQYF. The DNA of the CDR3 is TGCGCCAGCAGTCCAGGAGGAGGGGAGAACATTCAGTACTTC.

This clonotype was seen many times. The chain links TRBV29-1 to TRBJ1-5; tentatively, D is TRBD1 (5 bases). This CDR3 region has 12 residues. Germline V CDR1 and CDR2: SQVTM, ANQGSEA. The ends were cut back, 4 bases at V and 4 bases at J, with 8 bases in the middle. The CDR3 bases are TGCAGCGTTGGGGGCGGTAATCAGCCCCAGCATTTT. It translates to CSVGGGNQPQHF.

This sequence joins TRBV20-1 and TRBJ2-7; 12 nucleotides line up with TRBD1. The V segment lost 5 bases and the J segment 0 bases; nucleotides outside the gene matches: 11. Germline V lookup: CDR1 DFQATT, CDR2 SNEGSKA (reference sequence). CDR3 length: 17 amino acids. This chain's CDR3 is CSAPGTGGGGGSYEQYF. In DNA form, the CDR3 reads TGCAGTGCTCCCGGGACAGGGGGCGGCGGGGGCTCCTACGAGCAGTACTTC.

This clonotype came up a few times. The chain combines TRBV19 with TRBJ2-2; D uncertain. Germline CDR1 is LNHDA and CDR2 is SQIVND (reference sequence). The CDR3 covers 11 residues. Trimming removed 4 bases at V and 6 bases at J, with 3 bases between. DNA for the CDR3: TGTGCCAGTAGTACCGCCGGGGAGCTGTTTTTT. It yields the protein CASSTAGELFF.

This clonotype was counted many times. The chain combines TRBV29-1 with TRBJ1-3; possibly TRBD1 for D (5 bases). The CDR3 spans 13 residues. Trimming left V 6 bases short and J 4 bases short, with 13 bases between. Per germline, CDR1 SQVTM and CDR2 ANQGSEA. The CDR3, as DNA: TGCAGCGTCCCGTTGGGGCCCGGAAACACCATATATTTT. This codes for CSVPLGPGNTIYF.

This chain uses TRBV27 with TRBJ1-1; TRBD1 matches at 10 bases. Germline trimming cut 3 bases from V and 4 bases from J; bases unmatched to any gene: 5. Germline loops: CDR1 MNHEY, CDR2 SMNVEV (reference sequence). The CDR3 consists of 15 residues. The CDR3 DNA reads as TGTGCCAGCAGTTTTACTGGACAGGGGGTCACTGAAGCTTTCTTT. This encodes CASSFTGQGVTEAFF.

In the case of this clonotype: This could be a read error, since a much larger clone is one nucleotide away. The V call is TRBV3-1, the J call TRBJ1-2, with D perhaps matching TRBD1 (5 bases). The V gene's germline CDR1 is LGHDT and CDR2 YNNKEL (reference sequence). This CDR3 is built from 13 residues. V lost 4 bases and J 5 bases, leaving 11 bases between the germline ends. CDR3: CASSRDGVYGYTF. The CDR3 region has the DNA TGTGCCAGCAGCCGGGACGGGGTATATGGCTACACCTTC.

This clonotype was picked up a small number of times. The chain joins TRBV6-5 to TRBJ1-5, with D tentatively TRBD1 (6 bases). Looked up from germline, CDR1 is MNHEY and CDR2 is SVGAGI. The CDR3 is 14 amino acids. V gave up 4 bases and J gave up 3 bases, with 10 bases separating them. The CDR3 sequence: CASSSTGINQPQHF. DNA for the CDR3: TGTGCCAGCAGTTCTACAGGGATCAATCAGCCCCAGCATTTT.

The chain recombines TRBV6-5 with TRBJ2-1; 7 bases are a match to TRBD2. Per the germline V gene, CDR1 is MNHEY and CDR2 is SVGAGI. This CDR3 region has 16 residues. V lost 4 bases and J lost 9; bases outside the gene matches: 15. CDR3 coding DNA: TGTGCCAGCAGTTCCCCGGATTGGTACGGGGGGAGTGAGCAGTTCTTC. Residues: CASSSPDWYGGSEQFF.

In this sample, this clonotype turned up many times. The chain joins TRBV24-1 to TRBJ1-2; D is perhaps TRBD1 (6 bases). Germline CDR1 KGHDR, CDR2 SFDVKD. V gave up 7 bases and J gave up 4 bases, with 9 bases separating them. The CDR3 runs 12 residues. The CDR3 coding sequence is TGTGCCACCAGCAGGGGACTCTATGGCTACACCTTC. Its protein product is CATSRGLYGYTF.

This clonotype was detected ten times or more. The chain recombines TRBV11-2 with TRBJ2-3; 9 bases map to TRBD1. The CDR3 has 16 amino acids. V gave up 5 bases and J gave up 4 bases; unmatched junction bases: 10. The germline gives CDR1 SGHAT, CDR2 FQNNGV. This CDR3 is CASSPGDRVNPDTQYF. The CDR3 region has the DNA TGTGCCAGCAGCCCAGGGGACAGGGTAAATCCAGATACGCAGTATTTT.

This clonotype was found many times. CDR3 sequence: CASSYSGWTGPTMNTEAFF. Here the CDR3 DNA reads TGTGCCAGCAGTTACTCGGGATGGACAGGCCCTACTATGAACACTGAAGCTTTCTTT. The V and J genes are TRBV6-6 and TRBJ1-1, with 7 bases aligning to TRBD1. CDR1 and CDR2 from the germline V gene are MNHNY and SVGAGI (reference sequence). Trimming took 0 bases from V and 0 from J; bases not matched to a gene: 13. This CDR3 comprises 19 residues.

This clonotype was seen more than once but under ten times. The chain uses TRBV7-2 and TRBJ1-2; D gene unclear. This CDR3 is 14 amino acids long. Trimming stripped 2 bases from V and 2 bases from J, with 9 bases between. Germline CDR1 and CDR2: SGHTA and FQGNSA. CDR3 sequence (DNA): TGTGCCAGCAGCTTAAACTACGGAAACTATGGCTACACCTTC. It translates to CASSLNYGNYGYTF.

This clonotype was found many times. The chain employs TRBV30 and TRBJ1-1; perhaps TRBD1 as D (6 bases). This CDR3 region has 13 residues. CDR1 is GTSNPN and CDR2 is SVGIG in the germline V gene (reference sequence). V lost 3 bases, J lost 10 bases, and 18 bases lay in between. The CDR3, as DNA: TGTGCCTGGAGCCGACCAAGACAGGAAAGAGCTTTCTTT. Protein: CAWSRPRQERAFF.

This clonotype showed up many times. This chain uses TRBV15 with TRBJ2-5, with no clear D. CDR1 is LNHNV, CDR2 YYDKDF, per germline (reference sequence). The V and J ends lost 0 bases and 8 bases respectively, with 10 bases between them. The CDR3 loop spans 13 amino acids. CDR3 DNA: TGTGCCACCAGCAGAGATCGTGGGGTAACCCAGTACTTC. It translates to CATSRDRGVTQYF.

This clonotype was detected many times. The chain carries TRBV29-1 and TRBJ2-3; D not resolved. Trimming cost V 6 bases and J 5 bases, with 6 bases left between them. The CDR3 has 10 residues. CDR1 is SQVTM and CDR2 is ANQGSEA in the germline V gene. DNA for the CDR3: TGCAGCGTGCGGCTAGATACGCAGTATTTT. Translation gives CSVRLDTQYF.

The rearrangement joins TRBV20-1 to TRBJ1-2; D not certain. The CDR3 covers 15 residues. Trimming cost V 3 bases and J 8 bases, with 22 bases left between them. CDR1 is DFQATT, CDR2 SNEGSKA, per germline (reference sequence). The CDR3, as DNA: TGCAGTGCTAGTCATTCCGGACGGCTCGGTCGGGGCTACACCTTC. Translating gives CSASHSGRLGRGYTF.

As to this clonotype: One junction end disagrees with the germline gene, perhaps due to a read error. The gene calls are TRBV29-1 and TRBJ1-4; TRBD1 is a possible D gene (6 bases). Germline V CDR1 and CDR2: SQVTM, ANQGSEA. The CDR3 totals 14 residues. CDR3 protein: CSVSGTLLNEELFF. DNA for the CDR3: TGCAGCGTGAGCGGGACACTTCTCAATGAAGAACTGTTTTTT.

This clonotype was picked up many times. The chain couples TRBV5-1 to TRBJ1-4; D is uncertain. Germline V gene sequence: CDR1 SGHRS, CDR2 YFSETQ. CDR3 size: 14 residues. The V end lost 4 bases, the J end lost 10 bases, and 17 bases lay between the germline ends. The CDR3 reads CASSTRLGESKLFF. The CDR3 coding sequence is TGCGCCAGCAGCACCCGACTAGGTGAATCAAAACTGTTTTTT. The full variable domain, completed using reference TRBV5-1 and TRBJ1-4, is KAGVTQTPRYLIKTRGQQVTLSCSPISGHRSVSWYQQTPGQGLQFLFEYFSETQRNKGNFPGRFSGRQFSNSRSEMNVSTLELGDSALYLCASSTRLGESKLFFGSGTQLSVL.

For this clonotype: A far larger clone is one nucleotide away, so this likely arose from a read error. This chain connects TRBV28 to TRBJ1-2; D may be TRBD1 (5 bases). V gave up 6 bases and J gave up 4 bases, with 15 bases separating them. This CDR3 region has 14 residues. Germline V gene sequence: CDR1 MDHEN, CDR2 SYDVKM. CDR3 nucleotide sequence: TGTGCCAGCAGGCGGGTGGGCGGGGCCTATGGCTACACCTTC. Translating it yields CASRRVGGAYGYTF.

This clonotype was picked up a small number of times. At one of its ends the junction is not consistent with the germline gene, which may arise from a read error. The rearrangement joins TRBV12-3 or TRBV12-4 to TRBJ2-1; 11 nucleotides line up with TRBD2. The CDR3 sequence is 19 residues long. CDR3 sequence reads: CVSIPAGLAGGQPYNEQFF. The CDR3 DNA reads as TGTGTCAGCATCCCCGCGGGGCTAGCGGGAGGCCAGCCCTACAATGAGCAGTTCTTC.